This is a list of T cell receptor beta chains from one sample in a study of cytomegalovirus exposure and HLA in healthy donors. TCRdb's copy holds only in-frame clones and misses some; the assay was immunoSEQ multiplex PCR. The sample includes 85,000 to 90,000 clones, over 80% of them seen just once. Sequenced input: PBMCs. These receptors all come from a man aged 18 to 30 in good health and CMV-seronegative. CDR3s include the opening cysteine and the closing phenylalanine or tryptophan. Each record gives: V gene, J gene, CDR3 protein.

TRBV6-5	NA	CASTPRLGYEQYF
TRBV4-2	TRBJ1-3	CASSQEGTPSGNTIYF
TRBV5-1	TRBJ2-5	CASSTQGRIQETQYF
TRBV5-1	TRBJ2-1	CASSSPELERALVGVEQFF
TRBV21-1	TRBJ2-5	CASSFWGGDLQETQYF
TRBV27	TRBJ1-1	CASSLSPTGNTEAFF
TRBV28	TRBJ2-2	CASTPLAAYDGELFF
TRBV5-4	TRBJ2-7	CASSLGLRGLGEQYF
TRBV19	TRBJ2-7	CASSMGTSVGQYF
TRBV6-4	TRBJ2-1	CASSLQGASGYEQFF
TRBV7-8	TRBJ2-1	CASSSQLVRGNEQFF
TRBV7-7	TRBJ2-2	CASSLRASTGGHVELFF
TRBV6-6	TRBJ2-5	CASSSRQGRETQYF
TRBV7-8	TRBJ2-7	CASSSPGQGLFSYEQYF
TRBV4-2	TRBJ2-3	CASSQQPGGGADTQYF
TRBV5-6	TRBJ1-1	CASSSGFTEAFF
TRBV4-3	TRBJ2-1	CASSQVLAGGPDQQFF
TRBV7-3	TRBJ2-1	CASSLMGLVHEQFF
TRBV5-1	TRBJ2-2	CASSFNSDTGELFF
TRBV5-4	TRBJ2-3	CASSLGNRWADTQYF
TRBV5-4	TRBJ1-6	CASSPGIDSPLHF
TRBV28	TRBJ2-5	CASSLWRKTQETQYF
TRBV4-3	TRBJ1-3	CASSQDRRVSGNTIYF
TRBV27	TRBJ1-4	CASRPYTGTKNEKLFF
TRBV6-6	TRBJ2-3	CASSPSSGQSTDTQYF
TRBV7-2	TRBJ1-1	CASSQTARGLVTEAFF
TRBV7-9	TRBJ1-1	CASSLRKFRENTEAFF
TRBV10-2	TRBJ1-6	CASSVEGFVSPLHF
TRBV5-4	TRBJ2-3	CASSLVLLGGRTDTQYF
TRBV28	TRBJ2-7	CASSLPGLKDYEQYF
TRBV15	TRBJ2-7	CATSRDLTDSYEQYF
TRBV2	TRBJ1-5	CASSVMAGPNQPQHF
TRBV7-2	TRBJ1-2	CASTQGVGYGYTF
TRBV18	TRBJ2-7	CASSPIGTGTHEQYF
TRBV21-1	TRBJ2-6	CASSKKGFRVSGANVLTF
TRBV2	TRBJ2-1	CASSEGLQPQGEFF
TRBV27	TRBJ1-4	CASSLGQLATNEKLFF
TRBV29-1	TRBJ2-1	CSVARTSDEQFF
TRBV5-1	TRBJ2-3	CASSPRLAGSSTDTQYF
TRBV19	TRBJ1-2	CASTGTELFHTF
TRBV5-4	TRBJ2-1	CASSLSVAHEKNEQFF
TRBV5-1	TRBJ1-5	CASSLGGSGQPQHF
TRBV5-1	TRBJ1-5	CASSLGTGGNQPQHF
TRBV11-2	TRBJ2-3	CAAGPTLDTQYF
TRBV11-2	TRBJ2-1	CASIPRASGRYNEQFF
TRBV15	TRBJ1-1	CATTKDRGGAAEAFF
TRBV19	TRBJ2-2	CASSMNGLAGVSTTGELFF
TRBV7-8	TRBJ2-1	CASSLSDSQIYNEQFF
TRBV4-1	TRBJ1-2	CASSQPGGGGYTF
TRBV6-5	TRBJ1-5	CASSAGTGHQPQHF
TRBV7-9	TRBJ2-7	CASSSYGTSGSYEQYF
TRBV18	TRBJ2-4	CASSPEQGVQNIQYF